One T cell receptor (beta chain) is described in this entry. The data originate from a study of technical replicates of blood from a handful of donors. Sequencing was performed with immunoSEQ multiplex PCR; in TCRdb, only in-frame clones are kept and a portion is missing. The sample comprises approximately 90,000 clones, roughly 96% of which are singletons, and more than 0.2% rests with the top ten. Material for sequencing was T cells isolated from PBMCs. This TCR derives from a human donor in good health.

CDR3 loop: CASSYGVAGGEVFF. The CDR3 nucleotides read TGCGCCAGCAGTTACGGAGTAGCGGGGGGAGAGGTGTTTTTT. The V gene is TRBV5-1, the J gene TRBJ2-2, with TRBD2 matching 10 bases. There are 14 residues in the CDR3. J was trimmed by 15 bases and V by 5 bases; bases with no gene match: 13. Germline V lookup: CDR1 SGHRS, CDR2 YFSETQ.